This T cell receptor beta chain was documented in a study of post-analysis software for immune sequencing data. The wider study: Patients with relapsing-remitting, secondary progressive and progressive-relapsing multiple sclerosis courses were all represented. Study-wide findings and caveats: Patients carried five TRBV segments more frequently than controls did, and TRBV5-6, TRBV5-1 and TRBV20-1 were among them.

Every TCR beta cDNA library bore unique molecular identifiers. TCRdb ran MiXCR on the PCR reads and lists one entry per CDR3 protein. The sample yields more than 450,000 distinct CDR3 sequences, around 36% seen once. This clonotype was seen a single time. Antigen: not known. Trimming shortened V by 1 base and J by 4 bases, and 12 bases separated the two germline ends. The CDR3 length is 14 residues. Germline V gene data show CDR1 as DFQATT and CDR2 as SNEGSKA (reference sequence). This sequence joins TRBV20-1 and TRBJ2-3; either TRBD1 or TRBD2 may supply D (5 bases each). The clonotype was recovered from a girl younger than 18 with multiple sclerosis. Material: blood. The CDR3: CSARGAVGADTQYF. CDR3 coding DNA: TGCAGTGCTAGAGGCGCGGTGGGGGCAGATACGCAGTATTTT.